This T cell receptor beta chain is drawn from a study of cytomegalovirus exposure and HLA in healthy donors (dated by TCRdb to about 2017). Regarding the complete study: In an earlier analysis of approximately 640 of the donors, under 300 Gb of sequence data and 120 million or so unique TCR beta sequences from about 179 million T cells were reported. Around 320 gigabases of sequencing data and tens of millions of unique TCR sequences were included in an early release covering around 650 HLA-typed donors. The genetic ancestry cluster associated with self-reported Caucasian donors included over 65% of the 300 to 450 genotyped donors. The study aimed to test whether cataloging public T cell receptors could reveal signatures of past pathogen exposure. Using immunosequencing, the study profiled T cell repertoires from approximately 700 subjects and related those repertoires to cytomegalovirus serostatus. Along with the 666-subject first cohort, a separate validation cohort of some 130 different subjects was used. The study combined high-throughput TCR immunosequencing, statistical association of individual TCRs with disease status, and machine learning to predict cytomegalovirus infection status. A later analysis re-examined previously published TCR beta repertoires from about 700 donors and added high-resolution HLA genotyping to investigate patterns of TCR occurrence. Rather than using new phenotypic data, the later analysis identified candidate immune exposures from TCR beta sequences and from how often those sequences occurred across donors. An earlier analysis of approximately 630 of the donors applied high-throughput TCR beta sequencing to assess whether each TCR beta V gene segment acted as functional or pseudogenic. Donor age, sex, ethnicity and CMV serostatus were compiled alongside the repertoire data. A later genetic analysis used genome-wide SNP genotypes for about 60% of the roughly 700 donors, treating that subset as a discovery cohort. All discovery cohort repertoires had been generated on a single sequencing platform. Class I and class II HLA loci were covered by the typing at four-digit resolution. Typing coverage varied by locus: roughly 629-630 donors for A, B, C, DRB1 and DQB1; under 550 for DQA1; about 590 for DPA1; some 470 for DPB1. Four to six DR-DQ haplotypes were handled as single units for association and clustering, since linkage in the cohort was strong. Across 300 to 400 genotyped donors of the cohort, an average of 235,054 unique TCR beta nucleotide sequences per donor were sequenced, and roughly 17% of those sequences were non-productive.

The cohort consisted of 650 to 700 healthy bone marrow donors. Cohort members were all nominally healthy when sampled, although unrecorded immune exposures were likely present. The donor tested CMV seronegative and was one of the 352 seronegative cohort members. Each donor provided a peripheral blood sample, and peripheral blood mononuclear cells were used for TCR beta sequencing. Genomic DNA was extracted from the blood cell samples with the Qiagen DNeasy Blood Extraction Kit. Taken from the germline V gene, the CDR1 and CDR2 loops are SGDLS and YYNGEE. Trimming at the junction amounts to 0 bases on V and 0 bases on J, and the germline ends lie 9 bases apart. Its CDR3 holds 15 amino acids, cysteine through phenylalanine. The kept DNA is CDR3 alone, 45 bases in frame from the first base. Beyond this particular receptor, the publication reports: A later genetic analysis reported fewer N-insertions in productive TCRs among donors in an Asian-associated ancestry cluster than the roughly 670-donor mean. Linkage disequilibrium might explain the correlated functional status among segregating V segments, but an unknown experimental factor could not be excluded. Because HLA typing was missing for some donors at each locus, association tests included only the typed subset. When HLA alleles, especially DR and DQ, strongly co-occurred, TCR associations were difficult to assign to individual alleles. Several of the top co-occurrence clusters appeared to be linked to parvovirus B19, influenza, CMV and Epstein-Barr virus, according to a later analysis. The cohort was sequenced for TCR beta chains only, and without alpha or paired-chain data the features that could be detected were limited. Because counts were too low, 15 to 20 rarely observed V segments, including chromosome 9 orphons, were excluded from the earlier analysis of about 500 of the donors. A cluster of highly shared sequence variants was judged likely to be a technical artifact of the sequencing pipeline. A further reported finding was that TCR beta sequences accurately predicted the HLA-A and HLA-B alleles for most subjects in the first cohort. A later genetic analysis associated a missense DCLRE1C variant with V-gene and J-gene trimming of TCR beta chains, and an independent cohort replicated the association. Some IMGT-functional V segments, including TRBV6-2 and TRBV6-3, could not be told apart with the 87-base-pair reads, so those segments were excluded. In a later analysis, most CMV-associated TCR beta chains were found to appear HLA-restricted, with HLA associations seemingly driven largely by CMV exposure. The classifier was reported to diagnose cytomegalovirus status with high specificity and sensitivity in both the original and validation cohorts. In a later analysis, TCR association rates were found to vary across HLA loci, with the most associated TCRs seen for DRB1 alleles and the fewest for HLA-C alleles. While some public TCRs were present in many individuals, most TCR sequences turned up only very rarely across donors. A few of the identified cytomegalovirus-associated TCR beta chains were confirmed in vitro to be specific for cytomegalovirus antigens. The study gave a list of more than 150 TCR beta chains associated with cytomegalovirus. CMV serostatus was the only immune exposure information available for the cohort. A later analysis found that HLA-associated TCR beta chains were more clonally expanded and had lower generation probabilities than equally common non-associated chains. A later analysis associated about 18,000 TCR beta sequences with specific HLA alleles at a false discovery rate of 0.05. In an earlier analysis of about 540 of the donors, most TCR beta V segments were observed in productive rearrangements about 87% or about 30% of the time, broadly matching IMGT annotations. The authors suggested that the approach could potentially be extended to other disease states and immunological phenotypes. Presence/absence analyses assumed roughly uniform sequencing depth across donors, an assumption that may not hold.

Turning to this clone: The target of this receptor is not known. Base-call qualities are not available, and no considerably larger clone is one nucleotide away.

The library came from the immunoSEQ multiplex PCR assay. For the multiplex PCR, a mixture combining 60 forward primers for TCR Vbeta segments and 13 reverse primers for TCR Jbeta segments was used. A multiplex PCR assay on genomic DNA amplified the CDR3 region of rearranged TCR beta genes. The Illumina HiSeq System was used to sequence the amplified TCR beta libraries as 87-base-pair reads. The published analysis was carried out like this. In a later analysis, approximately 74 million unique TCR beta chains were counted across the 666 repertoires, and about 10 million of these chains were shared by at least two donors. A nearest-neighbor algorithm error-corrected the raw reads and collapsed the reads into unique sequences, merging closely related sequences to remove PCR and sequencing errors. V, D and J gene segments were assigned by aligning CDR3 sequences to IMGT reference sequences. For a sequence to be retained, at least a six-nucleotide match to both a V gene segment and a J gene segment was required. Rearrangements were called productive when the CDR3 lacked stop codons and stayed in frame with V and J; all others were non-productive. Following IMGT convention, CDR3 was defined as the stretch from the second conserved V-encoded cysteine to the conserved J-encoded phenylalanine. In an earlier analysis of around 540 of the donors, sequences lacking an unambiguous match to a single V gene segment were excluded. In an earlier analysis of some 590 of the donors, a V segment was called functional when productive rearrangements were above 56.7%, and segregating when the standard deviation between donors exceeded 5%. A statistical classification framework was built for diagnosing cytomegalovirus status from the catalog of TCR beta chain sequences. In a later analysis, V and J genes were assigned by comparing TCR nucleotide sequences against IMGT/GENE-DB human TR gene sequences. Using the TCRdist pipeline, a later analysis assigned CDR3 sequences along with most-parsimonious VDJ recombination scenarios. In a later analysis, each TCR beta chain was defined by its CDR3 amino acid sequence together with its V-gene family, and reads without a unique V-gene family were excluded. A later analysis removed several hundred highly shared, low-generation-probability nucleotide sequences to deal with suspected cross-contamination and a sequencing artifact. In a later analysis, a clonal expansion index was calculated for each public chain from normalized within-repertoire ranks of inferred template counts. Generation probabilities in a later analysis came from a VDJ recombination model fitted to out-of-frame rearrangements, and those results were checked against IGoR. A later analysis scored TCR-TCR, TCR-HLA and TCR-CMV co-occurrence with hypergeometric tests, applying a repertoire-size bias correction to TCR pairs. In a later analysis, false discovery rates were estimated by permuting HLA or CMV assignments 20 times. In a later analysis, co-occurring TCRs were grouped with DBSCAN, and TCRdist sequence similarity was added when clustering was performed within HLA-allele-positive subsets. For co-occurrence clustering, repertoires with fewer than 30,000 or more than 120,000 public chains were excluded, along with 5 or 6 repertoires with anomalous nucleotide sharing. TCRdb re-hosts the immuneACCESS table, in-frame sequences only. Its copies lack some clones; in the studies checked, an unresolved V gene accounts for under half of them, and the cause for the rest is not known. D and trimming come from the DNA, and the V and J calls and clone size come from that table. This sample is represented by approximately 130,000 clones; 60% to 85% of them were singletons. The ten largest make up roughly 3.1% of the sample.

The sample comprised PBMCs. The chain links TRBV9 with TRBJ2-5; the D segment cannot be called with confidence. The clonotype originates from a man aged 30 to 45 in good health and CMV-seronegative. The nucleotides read TGTGCCAGCAGCGTAGGAAGCGCTAACCAAGAGACCCAGTACTTC. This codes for CASSVGSANQETQYF. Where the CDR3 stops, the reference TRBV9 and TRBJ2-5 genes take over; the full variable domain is DSGVTQTPKHLITATGQRVTLRCSPRSGDLSVYWYQQSLDQGLQFLIQYYNGEERAKGNILERFSAQQFPDLHSELNLSSLELGDSALYFCASSVGSANQETQYFGPGTRLLVL.